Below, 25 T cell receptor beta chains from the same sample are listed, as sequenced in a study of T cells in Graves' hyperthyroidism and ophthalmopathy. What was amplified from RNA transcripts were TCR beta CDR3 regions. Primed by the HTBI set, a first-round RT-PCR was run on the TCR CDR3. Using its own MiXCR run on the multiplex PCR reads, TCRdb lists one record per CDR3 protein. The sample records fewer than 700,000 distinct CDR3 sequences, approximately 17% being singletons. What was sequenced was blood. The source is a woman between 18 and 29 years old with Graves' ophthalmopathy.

The CDR3 protein is CASSAQPGTEAFF. Written as DNA, the CDR3 is TGTGCCAGCAGCGCCCAACCGGGCACTGAAGCTTTCTTT. This sequence joins TRBV7-3 and TRBJ1-1; no firm D call. This CDR3 has 13 amino acids. Germline values: CDR1 SGHTA, CDR2 FQGTGA. Between the trimmed V and J ends, which lost 5 bases and 4 bases, there was a span of 11 bases. The full variable domain, in which reference TRBV7-3 and TRBJ1-1 provide the parts outside the CDR3, is GAGVSQTPSNKVTEKGKYVELRCDPISGHTALYWYRQSLGQGPEFLIYFQGTGAADDSGLPNDRFFAVRPEGSVSTLKIQRTERGDSAVYLCASSAQPGTEAFFGQGTRLTVV.

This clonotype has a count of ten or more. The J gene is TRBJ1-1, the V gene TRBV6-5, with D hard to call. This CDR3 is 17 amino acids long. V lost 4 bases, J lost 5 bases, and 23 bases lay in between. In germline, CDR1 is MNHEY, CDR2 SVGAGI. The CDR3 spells CASSSRGFLLSRTEAFF. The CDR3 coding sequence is TGTGCCAGCAGTTCTCGGGGTTTTTTGTTATCGCGTACTGAAGCTTTCTTT.

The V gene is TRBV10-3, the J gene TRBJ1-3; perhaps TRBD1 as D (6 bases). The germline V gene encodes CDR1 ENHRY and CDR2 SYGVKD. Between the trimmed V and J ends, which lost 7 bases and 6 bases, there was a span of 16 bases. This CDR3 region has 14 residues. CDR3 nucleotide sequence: TGTGCCATCATGAGCGCACAGGGCGAAAACACCATATATTTT. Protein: CAIMSAQGENTIYF.

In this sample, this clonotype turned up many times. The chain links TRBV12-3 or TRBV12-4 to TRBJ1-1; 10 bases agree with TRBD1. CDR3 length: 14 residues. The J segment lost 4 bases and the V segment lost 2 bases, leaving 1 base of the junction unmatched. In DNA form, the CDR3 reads TGTGCCAGCAGTTTATGGACAGGGGGCACTGAAGCTTTCTTT. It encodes CASSLWTGGTEAFF.

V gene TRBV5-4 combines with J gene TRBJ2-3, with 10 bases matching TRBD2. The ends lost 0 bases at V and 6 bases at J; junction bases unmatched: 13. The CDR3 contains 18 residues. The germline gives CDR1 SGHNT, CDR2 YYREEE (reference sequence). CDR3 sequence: CASSLGLATGTSVDTQYF. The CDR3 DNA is TGTGCCAGCAGCTTGGGGTTGGCCACCGGGACTAGCGTGGATACGCAGTATTTT.

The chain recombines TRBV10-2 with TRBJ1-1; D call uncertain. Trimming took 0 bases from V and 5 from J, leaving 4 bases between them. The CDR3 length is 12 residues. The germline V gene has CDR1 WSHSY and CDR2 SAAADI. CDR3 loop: CASSESFTEAFF. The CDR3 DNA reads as TGCGCCAGCAGTGAGTCGTTTACTGAAGCTTTCTTT.

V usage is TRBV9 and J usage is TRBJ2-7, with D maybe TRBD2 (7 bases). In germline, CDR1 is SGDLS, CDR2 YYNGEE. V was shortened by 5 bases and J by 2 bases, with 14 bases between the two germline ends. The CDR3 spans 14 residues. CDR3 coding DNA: TGTGCCAGCAGTTATGAGGGGGGGCCCTACGAGCAGTACTTC. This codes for CASSYEGGPYEQYF.

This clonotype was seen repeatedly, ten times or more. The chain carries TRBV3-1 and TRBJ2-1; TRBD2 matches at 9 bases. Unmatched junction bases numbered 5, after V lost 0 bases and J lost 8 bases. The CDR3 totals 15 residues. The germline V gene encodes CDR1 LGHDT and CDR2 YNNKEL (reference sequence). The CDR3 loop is CASSQDGGGAHEQFF. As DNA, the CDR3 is TGTGCCAGCAGCCAAGACGGCGGGGGGGCCCATGAGCAGTTCTTC.

The CDR3 loop is CASSQVPFGDTQYF. CDR3 nucleotides: TGTGCCAGCAGTCAAGTGCCCTTCGGAGATACGCAGTATTTT. J is TRBJ2-3 and V is TRBV6-1; no clear D gene. Trimming removed 5 bases at V and 5 bases at J, with 14 bases between. Looked up from germline, CDR1 is MNHNS and CDR2 is SASEGT. This CDR3 comprises 14 residues.

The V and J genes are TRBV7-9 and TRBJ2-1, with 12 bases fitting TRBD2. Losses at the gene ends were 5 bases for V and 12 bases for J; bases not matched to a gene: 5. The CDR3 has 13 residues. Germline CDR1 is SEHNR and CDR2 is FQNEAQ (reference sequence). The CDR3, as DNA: TGTGCCAGCAGCGGACTAGCGGGGTGGGTGCAGTTCTTC. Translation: CASSGLAGWVQFF.

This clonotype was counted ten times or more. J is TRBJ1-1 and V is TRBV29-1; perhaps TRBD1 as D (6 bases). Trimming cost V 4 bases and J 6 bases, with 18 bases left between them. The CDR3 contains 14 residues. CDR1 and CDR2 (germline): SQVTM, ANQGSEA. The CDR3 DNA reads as TGCAGCGTTGGTAGGCAGGGGAGTAATCCTGAAGCTTTCTTT. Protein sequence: CSVGRQGSNPEAFF. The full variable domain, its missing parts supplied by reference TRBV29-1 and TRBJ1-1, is SAVISQKPSRDICQRGTSLTIQCQVDSQVTMMFWYRQQPGQSLTLIATANQGSEATYESGFVIDKFPISRPNLTFSTLTVSNMSPEDSSIYLCSVGRQGSNPEAFFGQGTRLTVV.

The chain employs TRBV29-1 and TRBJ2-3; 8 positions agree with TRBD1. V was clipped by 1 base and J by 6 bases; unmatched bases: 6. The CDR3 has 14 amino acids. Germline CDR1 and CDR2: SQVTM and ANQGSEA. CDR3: CSVEGRGQLDTQYF. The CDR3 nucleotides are TGCAGCGTTGAAGGCAGGGGGCAATTGGATACGCAGTATTTT.

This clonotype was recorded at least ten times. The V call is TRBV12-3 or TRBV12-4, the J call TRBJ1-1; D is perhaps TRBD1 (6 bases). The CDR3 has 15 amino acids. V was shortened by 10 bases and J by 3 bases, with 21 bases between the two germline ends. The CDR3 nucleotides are TGTGCCACCGCCCGAGGGGGTCGTAGGGACACTGAAGCTTTCTTT. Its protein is CATARGGRRDTEAFF.

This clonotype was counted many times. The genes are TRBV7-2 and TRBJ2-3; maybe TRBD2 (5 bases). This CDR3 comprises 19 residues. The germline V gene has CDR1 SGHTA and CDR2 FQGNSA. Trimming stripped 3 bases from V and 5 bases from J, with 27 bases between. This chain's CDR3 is CASSFKHLSRLSVLDTQYF. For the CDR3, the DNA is TGTGCCAGCAGCTTTAAACACTTATCGAGACTATCTGTATTAGATACGCAGTATTTT.

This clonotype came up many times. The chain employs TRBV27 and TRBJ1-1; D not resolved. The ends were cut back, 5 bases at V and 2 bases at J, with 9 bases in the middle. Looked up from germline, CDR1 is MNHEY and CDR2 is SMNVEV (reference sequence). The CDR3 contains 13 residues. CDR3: CASSPLSNTEAFF. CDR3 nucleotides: TGTGCCAGCAGTCCCCTCAGCAACACTGAAGCTTTCTTT.

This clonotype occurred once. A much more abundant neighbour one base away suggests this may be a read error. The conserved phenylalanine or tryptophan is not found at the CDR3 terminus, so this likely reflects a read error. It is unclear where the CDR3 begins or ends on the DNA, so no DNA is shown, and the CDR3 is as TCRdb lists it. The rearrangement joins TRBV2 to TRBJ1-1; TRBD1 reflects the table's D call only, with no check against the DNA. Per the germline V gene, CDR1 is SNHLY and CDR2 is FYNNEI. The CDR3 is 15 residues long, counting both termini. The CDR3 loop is CASEPGQGGLTEAVL.

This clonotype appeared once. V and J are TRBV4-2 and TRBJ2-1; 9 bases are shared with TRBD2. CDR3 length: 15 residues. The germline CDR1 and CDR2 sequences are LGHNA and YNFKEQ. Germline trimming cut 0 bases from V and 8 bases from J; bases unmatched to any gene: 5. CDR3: CASSQDPSGEDEQFF. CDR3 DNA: TGTGCCAGCAGCCAAGATCCTAGCGGGGAGGATGAGCAGTTCTTC.

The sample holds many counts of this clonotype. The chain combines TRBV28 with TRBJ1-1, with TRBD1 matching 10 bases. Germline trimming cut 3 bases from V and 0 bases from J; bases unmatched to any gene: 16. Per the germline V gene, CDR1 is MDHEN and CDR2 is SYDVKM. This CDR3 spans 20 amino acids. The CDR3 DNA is TGTGCCAGCAGTTTCTACCGAACCGGGACAGGGGCTAAAATGAACACTGAAGCTTTCTTT. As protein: CASSFYRTGTGAKMNTEAFF.

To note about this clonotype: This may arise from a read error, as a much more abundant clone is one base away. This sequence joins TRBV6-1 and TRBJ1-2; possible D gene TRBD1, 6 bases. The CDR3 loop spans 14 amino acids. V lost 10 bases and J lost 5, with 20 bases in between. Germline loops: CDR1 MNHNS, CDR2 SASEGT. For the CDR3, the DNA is TGTGCCAACAGAGCCACCGGGACACAGTATGGCTACACCTTC. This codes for CANRATGTQYGYTF.

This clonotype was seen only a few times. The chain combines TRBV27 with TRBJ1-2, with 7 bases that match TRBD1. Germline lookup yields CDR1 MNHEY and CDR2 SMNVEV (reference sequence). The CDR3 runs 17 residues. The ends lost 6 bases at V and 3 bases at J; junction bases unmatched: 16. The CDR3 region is CASSYSGEVGTDYGYTF. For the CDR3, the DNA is TGTGCCAGCAGCTACTCCGGGGAGGTGGGGACAGACTATGGCTACACCTTC.

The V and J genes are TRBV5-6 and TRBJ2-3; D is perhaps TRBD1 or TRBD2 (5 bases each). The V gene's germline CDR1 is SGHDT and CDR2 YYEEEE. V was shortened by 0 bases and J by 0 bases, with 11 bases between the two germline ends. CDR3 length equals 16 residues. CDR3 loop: CASSLVGTASTDTQYF. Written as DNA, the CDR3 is TGTGCCAGCAGCTTGGTCGGGACGGCTAGCACAGATACGCAGTATTTT.

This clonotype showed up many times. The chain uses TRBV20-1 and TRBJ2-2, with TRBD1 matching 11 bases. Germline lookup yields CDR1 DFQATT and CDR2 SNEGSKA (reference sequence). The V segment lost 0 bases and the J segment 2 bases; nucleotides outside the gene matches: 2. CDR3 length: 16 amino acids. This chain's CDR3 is CSAREGQGVNTGELFF. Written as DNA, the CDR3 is TGCAGTGCTAGAGAGGGACAGGGGGTTAACACCGGGGAGCTGTTTTTT.

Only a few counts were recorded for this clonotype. The CDR3 here is CASSQPRVGNTEAFF. In DNA, the CDR3 is TGTGCCAGCAGCCAACCGAGGGTGGGGAACACTGAAGCTTTCTTT. The chain couples TRBV3-1 to TRBJ1-1; D remains unclear. The CDR3 runs 15 residues. Germline lookup yields CDR1 LGHDT and CDR2 YNNKEL (reference sequence). The V and J ends lost 2 bases and 1 base respectively, with 11 bases between them. The entire variable domain, with the rest obtained from reference TRBV3-1 and TRBJ1-1, is as follows: DTAVSQTPKYLVTQMGNDKSIKCEQNLGHDTMYWYKQDSKKFLKIMFSYNNKELIINETVPNRFSPKSPDKAHLNLHINSLELGDSAVYFCASSQPRVGNTEAFFGQGTRLTVV.

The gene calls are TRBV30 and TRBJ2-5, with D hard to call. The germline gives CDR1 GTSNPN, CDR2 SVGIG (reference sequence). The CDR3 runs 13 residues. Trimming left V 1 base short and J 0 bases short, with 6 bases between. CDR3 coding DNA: TGTGCCTGGAGTGCAAACTACCAAGAGACCCAGTACTTC. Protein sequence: CAWSANYQETQYF.

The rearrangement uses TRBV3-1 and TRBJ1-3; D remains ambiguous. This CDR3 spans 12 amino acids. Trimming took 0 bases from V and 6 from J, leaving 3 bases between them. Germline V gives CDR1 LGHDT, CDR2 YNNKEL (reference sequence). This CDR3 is CASSQELNTIYF. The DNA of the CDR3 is TGTGCCAGCAGCCAAGAGCTAAACACCATATATTTT.